These T cell receptor beta chains were read from a single sample in a study of ipilimumab plus nivolumab after autologous stem cell transplantation. The protocol was immunoSEQ multiplex PCR, while the TCRdb copy is restricted to in-frame clones and leaves out a portion. The sample yields 20,000 to 30,000 clones, 86% seen once. Sample: PBMCs, taken in a trial of ipilimumab plus nivolumab as post-transplant consolidation. The receptor source for this set is a male donor with diffuse large B-cell lymphoma. CDR3s include the opening cysteine and the closing phenylalanine or tryptophan. D genes are given only for firm matches. Clone size is stated in some rows and not others, as once, few, many or a class when expanded.

TRBV28	TRBJ1-6	NA	NA	13	TGTGCCAGCAGACGCACCCATAATTCACCCCTCCACTTT	CASRRTHNSPLHF
TRBV7-8	TRBJ2-3	NA	NA	16	TGTGCCAGCACCGTCTACGCGATGACTAGCACAGATACGCAGTATTTT	CASTVYAMTSTDTQYF
TRBV6-5	TRBJ2-3	NA	NA	14	TGTGCCAGCAGTTACTCACTAGGCACAGATACGCAGTATTTT	CASSYSLGTDTQYF
TRBV6-5	TRBJ2-3	NA	NA	16	TGTGCCAGCAGTTACAGTCTCCGGGGTACACCAGATACGCAGTATTTT	CASSYSLRGTPDTQYF
TRBV15	TRBJ2-1	NA	NA	13	TGTGCCACCAGCAGCCCTTCCCCCGATGAGCAGTTCTTC	CATSSPSPDEQFF
TRBV27	TRBJ1-2	NA	NA	13	TGTGCCAGCAGCCCCCAGGGGCTGGGGGGCTACACCTTC	CASSPQGLGGYTF
TRBV5-6	TRBJ1-3	NA	NA	13	TGTGCCAGCAGCCTAAACTCTGGAAACACCATATATTTT	CASSLNSGNTIYF
TRBV4-1	TRBJ2-2	TRBD2	once	17	TGCGCCAGCAGCCAAGATCACGGGGGGGCCTACACCGGGGAGCTGTTTTTT	CASSQDHGGAYTGELFF
TRBV6-5	TRBJ1-2	TRBD1	NA	15	TGTGCCAGCAGGACCGGGACAGGGGGCTTCTATGGCTACACCTTC	CASRTGTGGFYGYTF
TRBV7-2	TRBJ2-7	TRBD2	medium-sized	13	TGTGCCAGCAGCTTAGGCGGGGGGTACGAGCAGTACTTC	CASSLGGGYEQYF
TRBV19	TRBJ2-5	NA	once	16	TGTGCCAGTAGTATCGGTTCAGGGACGGGACAAGAGACCCAGTACTTC	CASSIGSGTGQETQYF
TRBV7-9	TRBJ2-1	TRBD2	NA	14	TGTGCCAGCAGCAAGGGCGGGGGGGCGCTTGAGCAGTTCTTC	CASSKGGGALEQFF
TRBV7-2	TRBJ1-6	NA	NA	15	TGTGCCAGCAGCCCCACCGGACAGCGTAATTCACCCCTCCACTTT	CASSPTGQRNSPLHF
TRBV7-2	TRBJ1-5	NA	NA	15	TGTGCCAGCAGCACACTAATGGGTCTCAATCAGCCCCAGCATTTT	CASSTLMGLNQPQHF
TRBV19	TRBJ1-5	NA	NA	13	TGTGCCAGTACTGGGGATCTACGCCAGCCCCAGCATTTT	CASTGDLRQPQHF
TRBV4-1	TRBJ1-5	NA	NA	15	TGCGCCAGCAGCCAAGGTCCGCAGCGGGGTCAGCCCCAGCATTTT	CASSQGPQRGQPQHF
TRBV10-2	TRBJ2-2	NA	NA	16	TGCGCCAGCAGTGGGGGTTGGGGGGCGAACACCGGGGAGCTGTTTTTT	CASSGGWGANTGELFF
TRBV4-1	TRBJ1-4	NA	once	17	TGCGCCAGCAGCTCCTCTTTCTCCGGGACCGGCGATGAAAAACTGTTTTTT	CASSSSFSGTGDEKLFF
TRBV5-5	TRBJ1-2	TRBD1	NA	14	TGTGCCAGCAGCGTGGCAGGGGGCAGCGATGGCTACACCTTC	CASSVAGGSDGYTF
TRBV2	TRBJ1-2	NA	NA	12	TGTGCCAGCAACTCGGTGTGGTATGGCTACACCTTC	CASNSVWYGYTF
TRBV19	TRBJ1-4	NA	few	14	TGTGCCAGTAGTCCACAGGACCCCCCCGTGAAACTGTTTTTT	CASSPQDPPVKLFF
TRBV7-2	TRBJ2-5	NA	NA	14	TGTGCCAGCAGCCCTGGACTTACACAAGAGACCCAGTACTTC	CASSPGLTQETQYF
TRBV19	TRBJ2-1	NA	NA	12	TGTGCCAGTAGTATCAGGGGTTGGGAGCAGTTCTTC	CASSIRGWEQFF
TRBV5-1	TRBJ2-6	NA	NA	15	TGCGCCAGCAGCCTCGGGGGTGCTGGGGCCAACGTCCTGACTTTC	CASSLGGAGANVLTF
TRBV19	TRBJ2-7	NA	once	15	TGTGCCAGTAGTATAGAGCTAGGGAAACACTACGAGCAGTACTTC	CASSIELGKHYEQYF
TRBV6-6	TRBJ1-5	NA	NA	13	TGTGCCAGCAGCCTCGGTCTCAATCAGCCCCAGCATTTT	CASSLGLNQPQHF
TRBV4-1	TRBJ2-3	NA	NA	14	TGCGCCAGCAGCCAACCGAACGGGGCAGATACGCAGTATTTT	CASSQPNGADTQYF
TRBV5-4	TRBJ1-6	NA	NA	15	TGTGCCAGCAGCTTGAGTTGGAGGGGTGATTCACCCCTCCACTTT	CASSLSWRGDSPLHF
TRBV7-2	TRBJ1-1	TRBD1	NA	17	TGTGCCAGCAGTTATGTGAACCTGGACAGGGGGGGCACTGAAGCTTTCTTT	CASSYVNLDRGGTEAFF
TRBV6-6	TRBJ1-2	NA	NA	15	TGTGCCAGCAGTGGGGTGCCGGGGCAAGGGAGTGGCTACACCTTC	CASSGVPGQGSGYTF
TRBV4-1	TRBJ2-4	TRBD1	NA	15	TGCGCCAGCAGCGCTCTGACAGGGGGCAGGAACATTCAGTACTTC	CASSALTGGRNIQYF
TRBV27	TRBJ2-7	NA	NA	14	TGTGCCAGGGGATGCAGGGAGAATCTCTACGAGCAGTACTTC	CARGCRENLYEQYF
TRBV19	TRBJ1-3	NA	NA	15	TGTGCCAGCCACCCAGCCGCTCGCTCTGGAAACACCATATATTTT	CASHPAARSGNTIYF
TRBV18	TRBJ2-5	NA	NA	15	TGTGCCAGCTCACCAAGGACGGGAGCCCAAGAGACCCAGTACTTC	CASSPRTGAQETQYF
TRBV6-1	TRBJ1-2	NA	NA	14	TGTGCCAGCAGTGACCCGAACTTACTAAATGGCTACACCTTC	CASSDPNLLNGYTF
TRBV5-4	TRBJ1-6	NA	NA	14	TGTGCCAGCAGCTTGGACGGGAGATATTCACCCCTCCACTTT	CASSLDGRYSPLHF
TRBV15	TRBJ2-5	NA	NA	14	TGTGCCACCAGCAGAGGGTGGTTTGAGGAGACCCAGTACTTC	CATSRGWFEETQYF
TRBV28	TRBJ1-4	NA	NA	13	TGTGCCGCAGGGGCGGCAACTAATGAAAAACTGTTTTTT	CAAGAATNEKLFF
TRBV6-5	TRBJ1-5	TRBD1	NA	12	TGTGCCAGCGGCCAGGGGGATCAGCCCCAGCATTTT	CASGQGDQPQHF
TRBV7-9	TRBJ1-1	NA	NA	15	TGTGCCAGCAGCCGGGACGGAAGCCCTACCTTTGAAGCTTTCTTT	CASSRDGSPTFEAFF
TRBV12-5	TRBJ1-1	NA	NA	13	TGTGCTAGTGCCGCCCCGATGAACACTGAAGCTTTCTTT	CASAAPMNTEAFF